A selection of T cell receptor beta chains follows, all from one sample in a study of response to subunit inactivated influenza vaccine. MiXCR, applied by TCRdb to the RT-PCR reads, yields one record per CDR3 protein. The repertoire has about 310,000 distinct CDR3 sequences, roughly 22% of them found once; the top ten carry 9% to 12%. The sequencing used PBMCs from blood, collected about 19 months after vaccination. Source of these receptors: a man between 50 and 75 years old who received an inactivated influenza vaccine. Each CDR3 is given with its conserved first and last residue. D genes are given only for firm matches. Size tells how often a clone was seen (once, few, many) or the class of an expanded clone, and some rows leave it out.

CDR3nt	CDR3aa	abundance	v_gene	d_gene	j_gene
TGTGCCAGCTTAAACCGGGGCACAGATACGCAGTATTTT	CASLNRGTDTQYF	NA	TRBV7-9	NA	TRBJ2-3
TGTGCCAGCAGCCCCGGGGGGCTAGCTAACTATGGCTACACCTTC	CASSPGGLANYGYTF	NA	TRBV5-6	NA	TRBJ1-2
TGCAGTGCCCCCGGGGTAGCGGGAGTCAAGGTCGAGCAGTACTTC	CSAPGVAGVKVEQYF	few	TRBV20-1	TRBD2	TRBJ2-7
TGTGCCAGCAGCCTCAGAGGGACGGGTGAAAAACTGTTTTTT	CASSLRGTGEKLFF	NA	TRBV6-1	NA	TRBJ1-4
TGCGCCAGCAGCGATTCCCTTTCAGGGCTGGGGAGGTCCTACGAGCAGTACTTC	CASSDSLSGLGRSYEQYF	NA	TRBV10-2	NA	TRBJ2-7
TGCGCCAGCAGCAATCCAACTTACCAAGAGACCCAGTACTTC	CASSNPTYQETQYF	NA	TRBV5-1	NA	TRBJ2-5
TGTGCCAGCAAGTCGGGGCAACAGTGGGAAAAACTGTTTTTT	CASKSGQQWEKLFF	NA	TRBV6-1	NA	TRBJ1-4
TGTGCCACCAGTGATTTAGGAAGGCCCCAGCATTTT	CATSDLGRPQHF	many	TRBV24-1	NA	TRBJ1-5
TGCGCCAGCAGCTTGGCCCTGGGAAACACCATATATTTT	CASSLALGNTIYF	few	TRBV5-1	NA	TRBJ1-3
TGCGCCAGCAGCTTCGGAAGGGAGGGCTATGGCTACACCTTC	CASSFGREGYGYTF	NA	TRBV5-1	NA	TRBJ1-2
TGTGCCAGCAGTCGGACGGGTGATAATTCACCCCTCCACTTT	CASSRTGDNSPLHF	many	TRBV6-1	NA	TRBJ1-6
TGCAGCGTTGGACAGGGGGGAAGCAATCAGCCCCAGCATTTT	CSVGQGGSNQPQHF	NA	TRBV29-1	TRBD1	TRBJ1-5
TGTGCCAGCAGGGCTATGGGGACAGGGGGCACTGAAGCTTTCTTT	CASRAMGTGGTEAFF	NA	TRBV12-3/TRBV12-4	TRBD1	TRBJ1-1
TGTGCCAGCAGCTTAGCGGGGGGGAGTACTGAAGCTTTCTTT	CASSLAGGSTEAFF	many	TRBV7-9	NA	TRBJ1-1
TGTGCCAGCAGCCAAGATCGAGGGAACGAGCAGTACTTC	CASSQDRGNEQYF	few	TRBV3-1	NA	TRBJ2-7
TGCAGTGCTGGAGGACAGGGGGGCCCAGATACGCAGTATTTT	CSAGGQGGPDTQYF	few	TRBV20-1	TRBD1	TRBJ2-3
TGTGCCACCAGCGCCCAGGGGCTACCGGGACTCCCTCGTGAAAAACTGTTTTTT	CATSAQGLPGLPREKLFF	few	TRBV15	NA	TRBJ1-4
TGTGCCAGCAGCCCCCCGGGACAGGGGAAAACCGGGGAGCTGTTTTTT	CASSPPGQGKTGELFF	once	TRBV6-2/TRBV6-3	TRBD1	TRBJ2-2
TGCAGTGCTCACGGGGACGAGCGCCAGCATTTT	CSAHGDERQHF	NA	TRBV20-1	NA	TRBJ1-5
TGCGCCAGCAGCTTGGACACTAACTATGGCTACACCTTC	CASSLDTNYGYTF	many	TRBV5-1	NA	TRBJ1-2
TGCGCCAGCAGCCGACCAGAAGGGGCAACTAATGAAAAACTGTTTTTT	CASSRPEGATNEKLFF	many	TRBV4-1	NA	TRBJ1-4
TGCGCCAGCAGCCAAGATAACAGACCCACCGGGGAGCTGTTTTTT	CASSQDNRPTGELFF	many	TRBV4-3	NA	TRBJ2-2
TGTGCCAGCAGCATGGGACAGATCACAGATATGCAGTATTTT	CASSMGQITDMQYF	NA	TRBV5-4	TRBD1	TRBJ2-3
TGTGCCAGCGGGCTCGGAGGAGGAACAGATACGCAGTATTTT	CASGLGGGTDTQYF	NA	TRBV12-3/TRBV12-4	NA	TRBJ2-3
TGCGCCAGCAGTCATCCCAGGACAGCCGATACGCAGTATTTT	CASSHPRTADTQYF	few	TRBV23-1	NA	TRBJ2-3
TGTGCCAGCAGCTTGGGGGCGGAGACCTACGAGCAGTACTTC	CASSLGAETYEQYF	NA	TRBV5-4	NA	TRBJ2-7
TGTGCCACCAGTGAGGGCCCCTATAATTCACCCCTCCACTTT	CATSEGPYNSPLHF	many	TRBV24-1	NA	TRBJ1-6
TGTGCCAGTAGTAACAGGCATAACTACGAGCAGTACTTC	CASSNRHNYEQYF	NA	TRBV19	NA	TRBJ2-7
TGTGCCAGCGGGGGGCAGGGTTGGGCAGATACGCAGTATTTT	CASGGQGWADTQYF	NA	TRBV6-4	NA	TRBJ2-3
TGTGCCATCAGTCCGACGGGGGTTAGCAATCAGCCCCAGCATTTT	CAISPTGVSNQPQHF	NA	TRBV10-3	NA	TRBJ1-5
TGTGCCAGCTCACTGGGGACCCTTTACGAGCAGTACTTC	CASSLGTLYEQYF	NA	TRBV18	NA	TRBJ2-7
TGTGCCAGCAGTTTGGGACAGTACGAGCAGTACTTC	CASSLGQYEQYF	NA	TRBV28	TRBD1	TRBJ2-7
TGTGCCAGCAGCCAAGGACAGGGTAGGATGAACACCATATATTTT	CASSQGQGRMNTIYF	NA	TRBV3-1	TRBD1	TRBJ1-3
TGTGCCAGCAGCTTTAGCGGGAGGGCCGTTAATGAGCAGTTCTTC	CASSFSGRAVNEQFF	NA	TRBV7-9	TRBD2	TRBJ2-1
TGTGCCAGCAGCTTAGGGTCGGCTGATACGCAGTATTTT	CASSLGSADTQYF	NA	TRBV11-1	NA	TRBJ2-3
TGTGCCAGCAGCTTAGGATCCGGGGGCGAGGTTGAAGCTTTCTTT	CASSLGSGGEVEAFF	few	TRBV7-2	NA	TRBJ1-1
TGTGCCAGCTCACGGCTAGATGAGACCCAGTACTTC	CASSRLDETQYF	NA	TRBV18	NA	TRBJ2-5
TGCGCCAGCAGCCAAATGGGCACCTCCTACAATGAGCAGTTCTTC	CASSQMGTSYNEQFF	NA	TRBV4-3	NA	TRBJ2-1
TGTGCCAGCAGTGTTCCTAGCGGACGACAAGAGACCCAGTACTTC	CASSVPSGRQETQYF	few	TRBV2	TRBD2	TRBJ2-5
TGTGCCAGCAGCACAGGGACCCGGAATTCACCCCTCCACTTT	CASSTGTRNSPLHF	few	TRBV7-9	NA	TRBJ1-6
TGTGCCAGCAGCAACGAAGGACAGGGGAATAATTCACCCCTCCACTTT	CASSNEGQGNNSPLHF	NA	TRBV21-1	NA	TRBJ1-6
TGTGCCAGCAGTTTCAGGCTGGTCACAGATGCGCAGTATTTT	CASSFRLVTDAQYF	NA	TRBV12-3/TRBV12-4	NA	TRBJ2-3
TGCGCCAGCAGCCGCTTACCCGGGGCCCGGGAAAAACTGTTTTTT	CASSRLPGAREKLFF	few	TRBV4-1	NA	TRBJ1-4
TGTGCCAGCAGCTTAGATAGTCGGGGGGAGCAGTTCTTC	CASSLDSRGEQFF	NA	TRBV11-3	NA	TRBJ2-1
TGTGCCACCAGCAGACAAGTACGGAATGAAAAACTGTTTTTT	CATSRQVRNEKLFF	many	TRBV15	NA	TRBJ1-4
TGCGCCAGCAGTGAGGGACAGGGGTATTCACCCCTCCACTTT	CASSEGQGYSPLHF	many	TRBV10-2	TRBD1	TRBJ1-6
TGCAGTGCTAGACAGGCTAGCGGAGGAATCACAGATACGCAGTATTTT	CSARQASGGITDTQYF	NA	TRBV20-1	TRBD2	TRBJ2-3
TGTGCCAGCAGTCGGGACAGGGACATTCAGCCCCAGCATTTT	CASSRDRDIQPQHF	NA	TRBV2	TRBD1	TRBJ1-5
TGTGCCAGCAGCTTCGCTCCCGGGGACCGGACCCAGTACTTC	CASSFAPGDRTQYF	NA	TRBV11-2	NA	TRBJ2-5
TGTGCCAGCAGGAGCGGAGTTAATGAAAAACTGTTTTTT	CASRSGVNEKLFF	few	TRBV7-2	NA	TRBJ1-4
TGTGCCACCAGTGATCGGACAGCTAGCGGGAGTAGGCGGGAGTCAGATACGCAGTATTTT	CATSDRTASGSRRESDTQYF	few	TRBV24-1	TRBD2	TRBJ2-3
TGCGCCAGCAGTTTTGACAGAACCTACGAGCAGTACTTC	CASSFDRTYEQYF	few	TRBV10-2	NA	TRBJ2-7
TGTGCCAGCAGCCAATCTCAGGCCCGGGTCTATGGCTACACCTTC	CASSQSQARVYGYTF	few	TRBV3-1	NA	TRBJ1-2
TGCGCCAGCAGCCCTCTCTCGAGCGGGCTCTACAATGAGCAGTTCTTC	CASSPLSSGLYNEQFF	few	TRBV4-3	NA	TRBJ2-1
TGCAGTGCTAGAGGGGGGCGTAGCTATGGCTACACCTTC	CSARGGRSYGYTF	NA	TRBV20-1	NA	TRBJ1-2
TGCGCCAGCAGCCAAGGCCAGAGCTACACCTTC	CASSQGQSYTF	few	TRBV4-1	NA	TRBJ1-2
TGTGCCAGCAGCTTAAGGGGGACAGATTATTTTCAAGAGACCCAGTACTTC	CASSLRGTDYFQETQYF	many	TRBV7-2	TRBD1	TRBJ2-5
TGCAGTGCTGCTGACAGGGGGGTCTCCTACGAGCAGTACTTC	CSAADRGVSYEQYF	few	TRBV20-1	TRBD1	TRBJ2-7
TGTGCCAGCAGCCAAGTTGGGGTCACCTTC	CASSQVGVTF	many	TRBV3-1	NA	TRBJ1-2
TGTGCCAGCAGCCGATCCAGCGTGGGGACAGGCTCCTACGAGCAGTACTTC	CASSRSSVGTGSYEQYF	NA	TRBV11-2	TRBD1	TRBJ2-7